This T cell receptor beta chain is drawn from a study of shared clonotypes between healthy human individuals. Whole-study results and caveats: Sequencing depth was expected to influence donor clonotype sharing. In several donors, around 5.5% of naive CD4 clonotypes appeared in common. On the whole, naive subsets had larger estimated richness than memory subsets had.

Concerning this clone: The antigen remains undetermined.

Some clones are missing from TCRdb's copy, which holds only in-frame ones; the method was immunoSEQ multiplex PCR. The table has over a million clones, approximately 97% seen once. Trimming removed 6 bases from V and 0 bases from J, with 17 bases in between. Germline assignment: CDR1 MDHEN and CDR2 SYDVKM. The CDR3 has 16 amino acids. The sequenced sample was naive CD4+ T cells sorted from blood. The subset is: CD45RA+ positively selected. The receptor was derived from a man in his thirties or forties in good health. The J gene is TRBJ1-1, the V gene TRBV28; tentatively, D is TRBD1 (5 bases). The CDR3 sequence is CASRQGVLGLNTEAFF. The CDR3 DNA reads TGTGCCAGCAGGCAAGGGGTTCTAGGGTTGAACACTGAAGCTTTCTTT.